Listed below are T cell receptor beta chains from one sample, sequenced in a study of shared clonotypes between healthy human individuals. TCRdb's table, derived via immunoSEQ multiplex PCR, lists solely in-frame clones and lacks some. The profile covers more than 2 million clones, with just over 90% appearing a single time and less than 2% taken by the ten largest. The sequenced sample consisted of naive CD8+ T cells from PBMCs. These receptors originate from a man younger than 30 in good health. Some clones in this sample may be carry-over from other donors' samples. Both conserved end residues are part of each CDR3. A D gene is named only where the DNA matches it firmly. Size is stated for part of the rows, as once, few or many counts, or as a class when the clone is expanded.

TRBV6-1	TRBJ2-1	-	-	CASTPRLPGGNEQFF	TGTGCCAGCACGCCCCGGCTCCCCGGTGGGAATGAGCAGTTCTTC
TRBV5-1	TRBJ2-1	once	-	CASSLEGTRSSYNEQFF	TGCGCCAGCAGCTTGGAGGGGACCCGGAGCTCCTACAATGAGCAGTTCTTC
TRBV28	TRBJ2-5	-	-	CASRVGGTETQYF	TGTGCCAGCAGAGTAGGCGGGACCGAGACCCAGTACTTC
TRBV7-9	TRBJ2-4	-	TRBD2	CASSLGLAGAKNIQYF	TGTGCCAGCAGCTTGGGACTAGCGGGAGCCAAAAACATTCAGTACTTC
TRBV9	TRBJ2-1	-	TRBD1	CASSAGDSNEQFF	TGTGCCAGCAGCGCCGGGGACAGCAATGAGCAGTTCTTC
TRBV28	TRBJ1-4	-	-	CASSFPPPTVTNEKLFF	TGTGCCAGCAGTTTTCCCCCACCTACAGTAACTAATGAAAAACTGTTTTTT
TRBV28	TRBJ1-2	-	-	CASGTFLESNYGYTF	TGTGCCAGCGGGACATTCCTGGAGTCTAACTATGGCTACACCTTC
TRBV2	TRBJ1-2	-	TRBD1	CASTLGRTGNYGYTF	TGTGCCAGTACATTGGGAAGGACAGGAAACTATGGCTACACCTTC
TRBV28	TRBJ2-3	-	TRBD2	CASSLVTSGSRTDTQYF	TGTGCCAGCAGTTTAGTGACTAGCGGGAGTCGCACAGATACGCAGTATTTT
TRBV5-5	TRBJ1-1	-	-	CASSVFRETEAFF	TGTGCCAGCAGCGTCTTCAGGGAAACTGAAGCTTTCTTT
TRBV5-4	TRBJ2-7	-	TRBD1	CASSQWDSDSYEQYF	TGTGCCAGCAGCCAATGGGACAGCGACTCCTACGAGCAGTACTTC
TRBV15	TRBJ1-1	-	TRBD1	CATSIDRAPIGTEAFF	TGTGCCACCAGCATCGACAGGGCCCCAATAGGCACTGAAGCTTTCTTT
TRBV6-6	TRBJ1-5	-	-	CASSYQLGDQPQHF	TGTGCCAGCAGTTACCAACTTGGGGATCAGCCCCAGCATTTT
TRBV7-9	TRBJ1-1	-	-	CASSHNTEAFF	TGTGCCAGCAGCCATAACACTGAAGCTTTCTTT
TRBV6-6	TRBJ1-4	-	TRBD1	CASRLDRGNEKLFF	TGTGCCAGCAGGCTAGACAGGGGTAATGAAAAACTGTTTTTT
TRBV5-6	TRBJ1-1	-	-	CASSEGRNTEAFF	TGTGCCAGCAGCGAGGGGAGGAACACTGAAGCTTTCTTT
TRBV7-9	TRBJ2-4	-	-	CASSLAWRDSKNIQYF	TGTGCCAGCAGCTTAGCGTGGAGGGATTCCAAAAACATTCAGTACTTC
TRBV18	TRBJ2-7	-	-	CASSLGTDLTYEQYF	TGTGCCAGCTCACTTGGGACGGACTTGACCTACGAGCAGTACTTC
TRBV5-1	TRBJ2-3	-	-	CASNSGKSTDTQYF	TGCGCCAGCAATAGCGGAAAGAGCACAGATACGCAGTATTTT
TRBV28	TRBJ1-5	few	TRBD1	CASRPIQDRSNQPQHF	TGTGCCAGCAGGCCGATCCAGGACAGGTCCAATCAGCCCCAGCATTTT
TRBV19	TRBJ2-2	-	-	CASQAGGYTGELFF	TGTGCCAGTCAGGCCGGAGGGTATACCGGGGAGCTGTTTTTT
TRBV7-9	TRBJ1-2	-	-	CASSPTRLADHYGYTF	TGTGCCAGCAGCCCCACCCGATTGGCAGACCACTATGGCTACACCTTC
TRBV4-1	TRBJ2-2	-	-	CASSQGQANTGELFF	TGCGCCAGCAGCCAAGGACAGGCGAACACCGGGGAGCTGTTTTTT
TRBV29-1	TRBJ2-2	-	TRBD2	CSVPRRSGRASDPGELFF	TGCAGCGTCCCGAGACGGAGCGGGAGGGCCTCGGATCCCGGGGAGCTGTTTTTT
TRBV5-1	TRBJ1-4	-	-	CASSWGGEKLFF	TGCGCCAGCAGCTGGGGGGGTGAAAAACTGTTTTTT
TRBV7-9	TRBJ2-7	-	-	CASSLEFRSYEQYF	TGTGCCAGCAGCTTGGAGTTTCGGAGCTACGAGCAGTACTTC
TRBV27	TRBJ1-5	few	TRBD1	CASSTTGGNQPQHF	TGTGCCAGCAGTACGACAGGGGGCAATCAGCCCCAGCATTTT
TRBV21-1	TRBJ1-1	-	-	CASSATHLRGEAFF	TGTGCCAGCAGCGCGACCCACCTCAGGGGTGAAGCTTTCTTT
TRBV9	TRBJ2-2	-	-	CASSLYGADNTGELFF	TGTGCCAGCAGCCTTTACGGGGCGGATAACACCGGGGAGCTGTTTTTT
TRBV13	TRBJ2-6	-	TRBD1	CASSMGTGFLSFSGANVLTF	TGTGCCAGCAGCATGGGGACAGGGTTTCTCAGTTTCTCTGGGGCCAACGTCCTGACTTTC
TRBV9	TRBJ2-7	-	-	CASSSQGATPYEQYF	TGTGCCAGCAGCTCACAAGGGGCGACACCCTACGAGCAGTACTTC
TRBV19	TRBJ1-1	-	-	CASSIGTEAFF	TGTGCCAGTAGTATCGGGACTGAAGCTTTCTTT
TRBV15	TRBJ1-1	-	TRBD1	CATSRRDRNEAFF	TGTGCCACCAGCAGGCGGGACAGGAATGAAGCTTTCTTT
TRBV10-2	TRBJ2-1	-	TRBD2	CASRNSGSSYNEQFF	TGCGCCAGCAGAAATAGCGGGAGCTCCTACAATGAGCAGTTCTTC
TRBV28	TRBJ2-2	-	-	CASSPYGRRAFTNTGELFF	TGTGCCAGCAGCCCGTACGGGAGACGGGCATTTACGAACACCGGGGAGCTGTTTTTT
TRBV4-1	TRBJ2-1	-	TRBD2	CASSLQRGIYNEQFF	TGCGCCAGCAGCCTTCAGCGGGGAATTTACAATGAGCAGTTCTTC
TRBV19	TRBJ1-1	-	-	CASSSPARRLTEAFF	TGTGCCAGTAGTTCTCCTGCTCGGAGACTCACTGAAGCTTTCTTT
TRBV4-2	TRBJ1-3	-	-	CASSQPSGAEVSGNTIYF	TGTGCCAGCAGCCAACCCTCCGGGGCAGAGGTCTCTGGAAACACCATATATTTT